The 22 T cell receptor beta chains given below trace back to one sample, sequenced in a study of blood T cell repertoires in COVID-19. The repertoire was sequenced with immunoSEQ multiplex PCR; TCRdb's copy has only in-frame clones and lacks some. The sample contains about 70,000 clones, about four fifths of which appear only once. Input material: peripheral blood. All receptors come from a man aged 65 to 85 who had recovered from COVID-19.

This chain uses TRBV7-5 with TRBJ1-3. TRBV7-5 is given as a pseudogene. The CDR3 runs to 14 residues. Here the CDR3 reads CVRSLARAGNTIYF. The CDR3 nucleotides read TGTGTCAGAAGCTTAGCGCGGGCGGGAAACACCATATATTTT.

The CDR3 bases are TGTGCCACCAGTGATGAGAGACCAGGGACAGCCCACTCCTATGGCTACACCTTC. This encodes CATSDERPGTAHSYGYTF. This chain links TRBV24-1 with TRBJ1-2; the match to TRBD1 covers 7 bases. Trimming cost V 3 bases and J 4 bases; bases outside gene matches: 16. The germline V gene encodes CDR1 KGHDR and CDR2 SFDVKD. This CDR3 has 18 amino acids.

The CDR3 sequence is CASSGRQGQLSYEQYF. In DNA, the CDR3 is TGTGCCAGCAGTGGGCGACAGGGCCAACTCTCCTACGAGCAGTACTTC. The genes are TRBV6-1 and TRBJ2-7, with 7 bases aligning to TRBD1. CDR3 length equals 16 residues. The germline CDR1 and CDR2 sequences are MNHNS and SASEGT. With V trimmed by 4 bases and J by 0 bases, 9 bases remained unmatched.

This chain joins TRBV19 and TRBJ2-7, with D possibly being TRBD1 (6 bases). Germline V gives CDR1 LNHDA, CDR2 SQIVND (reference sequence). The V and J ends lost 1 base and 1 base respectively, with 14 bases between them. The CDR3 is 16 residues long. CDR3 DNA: TGTGCCAGTAGTATAGCGGCGGCAGGGGAGTCCTACGAGCAGTACTTC. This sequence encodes CASSIAAAGESYEQYF.

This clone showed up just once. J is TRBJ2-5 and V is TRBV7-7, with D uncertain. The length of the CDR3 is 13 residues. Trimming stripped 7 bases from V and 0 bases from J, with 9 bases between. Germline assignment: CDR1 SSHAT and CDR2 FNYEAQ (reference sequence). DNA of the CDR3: TGTGCCAGCAACCAACACGACCAAGAGACCCAGTACTTC. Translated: CASNQHDQETQYF. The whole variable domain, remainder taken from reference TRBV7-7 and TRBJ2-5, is GAGVSQSPRYKVTKRGQDVTLRCDPISSHATLYWYQQALGQGPEFLTYFNYEAQPDKSGLPSDRFSAERPEGSISTLTIQRTEQRDSAMYRCASNQHDQETQYFGPGTRLLVL.

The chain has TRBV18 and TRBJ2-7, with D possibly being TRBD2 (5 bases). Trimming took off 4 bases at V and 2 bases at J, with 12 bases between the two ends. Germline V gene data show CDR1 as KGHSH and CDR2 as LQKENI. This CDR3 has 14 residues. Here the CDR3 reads CASSLGRGPYEQYF. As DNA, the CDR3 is TGTGCCAGCTCACTGGGGAGAGGTCCCTACGAGCAGTACTTC.

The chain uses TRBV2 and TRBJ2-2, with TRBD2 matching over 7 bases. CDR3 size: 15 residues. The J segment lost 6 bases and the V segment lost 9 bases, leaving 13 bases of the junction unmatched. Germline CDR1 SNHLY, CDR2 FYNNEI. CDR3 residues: CASASGDLVPGELFF. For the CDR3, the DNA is TGTGCCAGTGCCAGCGGGGATCTTGTACCCGGGGAGCTGTTTTTT. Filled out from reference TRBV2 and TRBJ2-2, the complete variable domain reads EPEVTQTPSHQVTQMGQEVILRCVPISNHLYFYWYRQILGQKVEFLVSFYNNEISEKSEIFDDQFSVERPDGSNFTLKIRSTKLEDSAMYFCASASGDLVPGELFFGEGSRLTVL.

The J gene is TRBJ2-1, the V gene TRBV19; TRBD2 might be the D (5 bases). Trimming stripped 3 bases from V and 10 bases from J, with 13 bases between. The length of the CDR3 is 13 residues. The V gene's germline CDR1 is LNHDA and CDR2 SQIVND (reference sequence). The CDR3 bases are TGTGCCAGTAGTATGACGAGAGGGCGGGAGCAGTTCTTC. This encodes CASSMTRGREQFF.

The CDR3 spells CASSLGREQGGGNGNQPQHF. CDR3 sequence (DNA): TGTGCCAGTAGTTTAGGGAGGGAACAGGGGGGTGGCAACGGCAATCAGCCCCAGCATTTT. This chain connects TRBV19 to TRBJ1-5; 8 positions agree with TRBD1. Germline loops: CDR1 LNHDA, CDR2 SQIVND (reference sequence). This CDR3 has 20 residues. Trimming took 5 bases from V and 2 from J; bases not matched to a gene: 20.

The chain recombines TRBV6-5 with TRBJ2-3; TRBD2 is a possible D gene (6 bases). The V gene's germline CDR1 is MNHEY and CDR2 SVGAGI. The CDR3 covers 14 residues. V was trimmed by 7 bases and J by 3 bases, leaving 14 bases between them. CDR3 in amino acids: CASTFTSSTDTQYF. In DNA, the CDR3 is TGTGCCAGCACCTTCACTAGCTCGACAGATACGCAGTATTTT.

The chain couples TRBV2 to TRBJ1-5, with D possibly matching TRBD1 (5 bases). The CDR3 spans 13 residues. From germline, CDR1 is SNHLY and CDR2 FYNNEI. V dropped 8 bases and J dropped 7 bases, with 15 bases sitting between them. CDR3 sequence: CASSLGPPQPQHF. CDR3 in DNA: TGTGCCAGCTCTCTGGGGCCGCCCCAGCCCCAGCATTTT.

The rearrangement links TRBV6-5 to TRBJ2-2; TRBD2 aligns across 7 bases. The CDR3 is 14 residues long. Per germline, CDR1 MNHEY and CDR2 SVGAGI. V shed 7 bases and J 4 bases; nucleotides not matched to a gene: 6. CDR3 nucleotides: TGTGCCAGCAAGGCTAGCGGCGTCACCGGGGAGCTGTTTTTT. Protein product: CASKASGVTGELFF.

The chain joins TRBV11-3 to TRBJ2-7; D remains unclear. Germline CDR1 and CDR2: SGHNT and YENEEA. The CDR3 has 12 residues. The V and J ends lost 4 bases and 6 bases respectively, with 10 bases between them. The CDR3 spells CASSSGVGEQYF. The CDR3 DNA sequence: TGTGCCAGCAGCTCGGGTGTTGGCGAGCAGTACTTC.

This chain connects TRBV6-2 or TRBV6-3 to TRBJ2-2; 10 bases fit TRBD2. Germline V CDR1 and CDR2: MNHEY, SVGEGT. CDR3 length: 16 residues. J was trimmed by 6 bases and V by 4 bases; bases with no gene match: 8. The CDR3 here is CASSWLAGVLPGELFF. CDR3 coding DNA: TGTGCCAGCAGTTGGCTAGCGGGAGTGTTACCCGGGGAGCTGTTTTTT.

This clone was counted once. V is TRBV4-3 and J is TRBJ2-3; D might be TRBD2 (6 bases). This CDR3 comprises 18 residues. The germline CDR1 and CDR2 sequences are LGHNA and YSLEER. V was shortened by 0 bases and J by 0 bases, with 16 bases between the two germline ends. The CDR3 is CASSQDTSGGPSTDTQYF. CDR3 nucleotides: TGCGCCAGCAGCCAAGATACGTCCGGGGGTCCTAGCACAGATACGCAGTATTTT.

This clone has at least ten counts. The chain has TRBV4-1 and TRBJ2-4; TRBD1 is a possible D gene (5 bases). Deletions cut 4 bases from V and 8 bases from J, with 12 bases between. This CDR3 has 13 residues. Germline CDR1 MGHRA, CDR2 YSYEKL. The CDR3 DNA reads TGCGCCAGCAGCCCTCAGGGCCGAGACATTCAGTACTTC. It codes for CASSPQGRDIQYF.

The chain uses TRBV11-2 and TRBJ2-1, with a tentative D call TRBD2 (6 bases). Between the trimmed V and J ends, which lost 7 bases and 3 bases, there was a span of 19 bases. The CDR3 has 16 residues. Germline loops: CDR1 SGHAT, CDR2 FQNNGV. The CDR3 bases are TGTGCCAGCACCAAGCGCGGGACGGACTACTACAATGAGCAGTTCTTC. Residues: CASTKRGTDYYNEQFF.

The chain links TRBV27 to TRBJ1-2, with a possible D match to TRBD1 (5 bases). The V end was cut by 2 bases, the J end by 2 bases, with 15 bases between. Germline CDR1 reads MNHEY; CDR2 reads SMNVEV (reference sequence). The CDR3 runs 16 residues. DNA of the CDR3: TGTGCCAGCAGTTTACCCCCTCCAGGGATAAACTATGGCTACACCTTC. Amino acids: CASSLPPPGINYGYTF.

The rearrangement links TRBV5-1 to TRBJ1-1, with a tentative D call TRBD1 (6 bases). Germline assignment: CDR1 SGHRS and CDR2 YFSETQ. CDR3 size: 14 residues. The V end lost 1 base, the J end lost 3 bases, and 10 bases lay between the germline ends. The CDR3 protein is CASSLQGMDTEAFF. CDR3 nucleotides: TGCGCCAGCAGCTTGCAGGGGATGGACACTGAAGCTTTCTTT.

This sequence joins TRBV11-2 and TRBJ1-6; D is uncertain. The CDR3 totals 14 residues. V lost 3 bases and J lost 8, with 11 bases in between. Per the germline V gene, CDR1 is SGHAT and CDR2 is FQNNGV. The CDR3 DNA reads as TGTGCCAGCAGCTTGGCCAGGTCCGATTCACCCCTCCACTTT. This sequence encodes CASSLARSDSPLHF.

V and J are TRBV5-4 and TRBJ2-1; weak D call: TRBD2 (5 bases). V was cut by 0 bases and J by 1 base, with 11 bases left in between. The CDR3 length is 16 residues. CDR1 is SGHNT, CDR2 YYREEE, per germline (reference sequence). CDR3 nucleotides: TGTGCCAGCAGCTTGGATCCGGAGGCTTCCTACAATGAGCAGTTCTTC. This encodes CASSLDPEASYNEQFF.

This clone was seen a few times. The CDR3 bases are TGTGCCAGCAGCCAAAATCCGGATCAGCCCCAGCATTTT. Translation gives CASSQNPDQPQHF. This sequence joins TRBV4-2 and TRBJ1-5, with D hard to call. Germline loops: CDR1 LGHNA, CDR2 YNFKEQ. Trimming removed 2 bases from V and 5 bases from J, with 7 bases in between. This CDR3 is 13 amino acids long.